This T cell receptor beta chain was sequenced in a study of T cells after yellow fever vaccination. This clonotype showed up just a few times. The junction departs from the called germline gene at one end, perhaps through a read error. TCRdb redid the calling of the 5' RACE reads with MiXCR, one entry per CDR3 protein. The table shows about 250,000 distinct CDR3 sequences, with roughly 3.5% occurring only once. Germline assignment: CDR1 SQVTM and CDR2 ANQGSEA. CDR3 size: 11 residues. The sequencing used PBMCs, collected 15 days after the yellow fever booster vaccination. The receptor's source is a man between 18 and 29 years old who received the YFV17D yellow fever vaccine. The J gene is TRBJ1-3, the V gene TRBV29-1; D gene ambiguous. CDR3 region: CSVENVNTLYF. In DNA, the CDR3 is TGCAGCGTTGAAAACGTAAACACCTTATATTTT.